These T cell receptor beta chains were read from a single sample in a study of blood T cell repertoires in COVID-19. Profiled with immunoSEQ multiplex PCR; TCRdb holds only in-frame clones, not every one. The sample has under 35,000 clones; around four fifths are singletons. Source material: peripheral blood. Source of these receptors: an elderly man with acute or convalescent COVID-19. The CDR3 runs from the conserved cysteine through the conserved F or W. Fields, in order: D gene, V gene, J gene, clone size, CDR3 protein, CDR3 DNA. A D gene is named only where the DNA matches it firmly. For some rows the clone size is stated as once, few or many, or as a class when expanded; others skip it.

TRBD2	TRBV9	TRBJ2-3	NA	CASSARAAGANTDTQYF	TGTGCCAGCAGCGCCCGGGCAGCGGGGGCCAACACAGATACGCAGTATTTT
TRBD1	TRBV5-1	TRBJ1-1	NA	CASSFRDSRTEAFF	TGCGCCAGCAGCTTCCGGGACAGCCGCACTGAAGCTTTCTTT
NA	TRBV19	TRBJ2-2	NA	CASRTRGMIGELFF	TGTGCCAGTAGAACCCGGGGGATGATCGGGGAGCTGTTTTTT
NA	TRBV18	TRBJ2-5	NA	CASSPLFPGMQETQYF	TGTGCCAGCTCACCTCTGTTCCCGGGGATGCAAGAGACCCAGTACTTC
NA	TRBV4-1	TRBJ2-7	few	CASSQDEAAGQGIYEQYF	TGCGCCAGCAGCCAAGACGAGGCCGCAGGCCAGGGGATCTACGAGCAGTACTTC
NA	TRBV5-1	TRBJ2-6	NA	CASRTAPSGANVLTF	TGCGCCAGCAGGACAGCCCCCTCTGGGGCCAACGTCCTGACTTTC
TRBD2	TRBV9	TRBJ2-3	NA	CASSAGTSGGKWPDTQYF	TGTGCCAGCAGCGCCGGGACTAGCGGGGGTAAATGGCCAGATACGCAGTATTTT
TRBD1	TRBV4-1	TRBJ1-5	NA	CASSRGGTGTTYSNQPQHF	TGCGCCAGCAGCCGGGGGGGGACAGGGACAACTTATAGCAATCAGCCCCAGCATTTT
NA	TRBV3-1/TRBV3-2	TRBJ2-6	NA	CASNLRVTGANVLTF	TGTGCCAGCAACCTCCGGGTGACCGGGGCCAACGTCCTGACTTTC
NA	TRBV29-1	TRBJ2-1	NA	CSVEGKGFYEQFF	TGCAGCGTTGAGGGGAAGGGGTTCTATGAGCAGTTCTTC
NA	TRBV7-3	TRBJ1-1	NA	CASSLNTQVNTEAFF	TGTGCCAGCAGCTTAAATACCCAGGTTAACACTGAAGCTTTCTTT
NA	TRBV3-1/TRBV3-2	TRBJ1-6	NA	CASSQLGDNSPLHF	TGTGCCAGCAGCCAATTGGGCGACAATTCACCCCTCCACTTT
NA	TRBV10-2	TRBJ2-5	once	CASSLGGPLKETQYF	TGCGCCAGCAGTCTTGGCGGGCCCCTCAAGGAGACCCAGTACTTC
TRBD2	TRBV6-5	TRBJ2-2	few	CASSYSSGGGKSELFF	TGTGCCAGCAGTTACTCGAGTGGCGGGGGAAAATCGGAGCTGTTTTTT
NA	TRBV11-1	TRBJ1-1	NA	CASSPSRGGGNAFF	TGTGCCAGCAGCCCCTCTAGGGGGGGCGGAAATGCTTTCTTT
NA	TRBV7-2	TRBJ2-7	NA	CASSLERQAEQYF	TGTGCCAGCAGCTTAGAGAGACAGGCGGAGCAGTACTTC